The source of this TCR beta chain is a study of post-analysis software for immune sequencing data. Study-level information: Some patients lacked subtype; others had relapsing-remitting, secondary progressive or progressive-relapsing disease.

This clonotype occurred many times. The antigen remains unidentified. Study outcomes and limitations: About 5 TRBV segments were more frequent in patients than controls; TRBV5-6, TRBV5-1 and TRBV20-1 belonged to this group.

This CDR3 region has 15 residues. Per germline, CDR1 MGHRA and CDR2 YSYEKL. The V gene lost 3 bases and the J gene lost 2 bases, with 13 bases spanning the gap. cDNA libraries of TCR beta carried unique molecular identifiers. TCRdb ran MiXCR on the PCR reads and lists one entry per CDR3 protein. The sample has about 570,000 distinct CDR3 sequences, approximately 31% seen once. The origin of this receptor is a girl aged 2-17 years with multiple sclerosis. Sequenced sample: blood. V is TRBV4-1 and J is TRBJ1-2; the D is unclear. This chain's CDR3 is CASSHRHPSNYGYTF. In nucleotides, the CDR3 is TGCGCCAGCAGCCACCGACATCCGTCGAACTATGGCTACACCTTC.